This T cell receptor (beta chain) was obtained from a study of T cell responses to AZD1222 COVID-19 vaccine. Profiling relied on immunoSEQ multiplex PCR, and the TCRdb table lists in-frame clones only, not all of them. The repertoire holds 100,000 to 120,000 clones, roughly 85% seen once, with 3.2% in the top ten. The germline CDR1 and CDR2 sequences are SEHNR and FQNEAQ (reference sequence). The CDR3 extends over 14 amino acids. Between the trimmed V and J ends, which lost 2 bases and 5 bases, there was a span of 10 bases. V gene TRBV7-9 combines with J gene TRBJ2-1, with D unresolved. The receptor comes from an adult in good health. The specimen comprised peripheral blood, sampled on day 0 of AZD1222 vaccination. The CDR3 DNA sequence: TGTGCCAGCAGCTTAAAACCTAATCACAATGAGCAGTTCTTC. Translated, it gives CASSLKPNHNEQFF.